The 9 T cell receptor beta chains reported below all come from one sample, sequenced in a study of T-cell reconstitution after alpha-beta-depleted transplantation in children. Researchers prepared the TCRbeta library using unique molecular identifiers, the study reports. TCRdb reprocessed the PCR reads with MiXCR, giving one entry per CDR3 protein. The sample yields roughly 400,000 distinct CDR3 sequences, roughly 22% seen once. The source material was PBMCs from the stem cell graft donor, sampled from the stem cell graft. The receptors come from a human donor who donated a stem cell graft to a child with acute myeloid leukemia.

The chain couples TRBV4-1 to TRBJ1-4; 7 bases match TRBD1. The CDR3 runs to 14 residues. Germline V gene lookup returns CDR1 MGHRA and CDR2 YSYEKL. V dropped 4 bases and J dropped 5; count of bases not matched to a gene: 4. This CDR3 is CASSRGQENEKLFF. In DNA, the CDR3 is TGCGCCAGCAGCCGAGGACAGGAGAATGAAAAACTGTTTTTT.

This clonotype was counted at least ten times. The chain uses TRBV29-1 and TRBJ1-1; no clear D gene. CDR1 and CDR2 (germline): SQVTM, ANQGSEA. The ends were cut back, 6 bases at V and 5 bases at J, with 10 bases in the middle. The CDR3 totals 11 residues. CDR3 sequence reads: CSVSPGTEAFF. CDR3 sequence (DNA): TGCAGCGTCTCCCCCGGGACTGAAGCTTTCTTT.

This clonotype has just a few counts. The chain is built from TRBV29-1 and TRBJ2-5; 9 nucleotides align to TRBD1. The V and J ends lost 6 bases and 5 bases, in that order; junction bases with no gene match: 7. Germline CDR1 reads SQVTM; CDR2 reads ANQGSEA. The CDR3 extends over 13 amino acids. The CDR3, as DNA: TGCAGCGTCGCCCGAGGGACAGGGGAGACCCAGTACTTC. This gives the protein CSVARGTGETQYF.

This clonotype came up many times. This chain uses TRBV29-1 with TRBJ2-7; weak D call: TRBD1 (6 bases). CDR1 is SQVTM and CDR2 is ANQGSEA in the germline V gene. The CDR3 is made up of 15 amino acids. V was clipped by 2 bases and J by 2 bases, with 16 bases between them. The CDR3 DNA sequence: TGCAGCGTTGAAATGGGGTGGCAGGGGACCTACGAGCAGTACTTC. Translation: CSVEMGWQGTYEQYF.

Concerning this clonotype: Lacking the conserved final phenylalanine or tryptophan, this CDR3 likely reflects a read error. This chain joins TRBV20-1 and TRBJ2-3; 7 positions agree with TRBD2. V was clipped by 4 bases and J by 3 bases; unmatched bases: 7. Germline V gene data show CDR1 as DFQATT and CDR2 as SNEGSKA (reference sequence). The length of the CDR3 is 14 residues. CDR3 amino acids: CSAKREAGTDTQYV. For the CDR3, the DNA is TGCAGTGCTAAACGGGAGGCGGGGACAGATACGCAGTATGTT.

The gene calls are TRBV15 and TRBJ2-3, with TRBD2 matching 9 bases. J was trimmed by 0 bases and V by 5 bases; bases with no gene match: 6. This CDR3 comprises 16 residues. Germline V gives CDR1 LNHNV, CDR2 YYDKDF (reference sequence). Here the CDR3 DNA reads TGTGCCACCAGCTTCCGACTAGCGGCTAGCACAGATACGCAGTATTTT. As protein: CATSFRLAASTDTQYF.

J is TRBJ2-5 and V is TRBV12-3 or TRBV12-4, with TRBD1 as a possible D gene (6 bases). V was trimmed by 2 bases and J by 4 bases, leaving 8 bases between them. The CDR3 spans 13 residues. The CDR3 sequence: CASSLWGRETQYF. CDR3 bases: TGTGCCAGCAGTTTATGGGGGCGAGAGACCCAGTACTTC.

This sequence joins TRBV4-1 and TRBJ2-7, with D maybe TRBD2 (6 bases). The CDR3 has 13 amino acids. The V gene lost 3 bases and the J gene lost 6 bases, with 12 bases spanning the gap. Germline V gives CDR1 MGHRA, CDR2 YSYEKL. CDR3 DNA sequence: TGCGCCAGCAGCCAGGCCGGGACTCCCGAGCAGTACTTC. It specifies CASSQAGTPEQYF.

The V gene is TRBV5-1, the J gene TRBJ2-5; D remains unclear. The V gene's germline CDR1 is SGHRS and CDR2 YFSETQ. The CDR3 extends over 14 amino acids. V was trimmed by 4 bases and J by 3 bases, leaving 13 bases between them. CDR3 residues: CASSPGREKETQYF. DNA for the CDR3: TGCGCCAGCAGCCCAGGACGAGAGAAAGAGACCCAGTACTTC.